Shown below are 29 T cell receptor beta chains from a single sample sequenced in a study of cytomegalovirus exposure and HLA in healthy donors. Sequencing was performed with immunoSEQ multiplex PCR; in TCRdb, only in-frame clones are kept and a portion is missing. The sample comprises roughly 120,000 clones, over 90% of which are singletons, and roughly 1.3% rests with the top ten. Sequenced input: PBMCs. The receptors were gathered from a woman aged 18-35 years in good health and CMV-seronegative.

The chain combines TRBV5-1 with TRBJ2-7; TRBD1 agrees at 10 bases. CDR3 length: 15 residues. Unmatched junction bases numbered 9, after V lost 2 bases and J lost 7 bases. Looked up from germline, CDR1 is SGHRS and CDR2 is YFSETQ. DNA for the CDR3: TGCGCCAGCAGCTTTTTCGGGACAGGGGTGGAGGAGCAGTACTTC. Protein product: CASSFFGTGVEEQYF.

The V and J genes are TRBV5-1 and TRBJ1-4; the D gene is possibly TRBD1 (5 bases). There are 15 residues in the CDR3. V lost 4 bases and J 2 bases, leaving 12 bases between the germline ends. Germline V gene sequence: CDR1 SGHRS, CDR2 YFSETQ. CDR3 loop: CASSQGSLTNEKLFF. The CDR3 bases are TGCGCCAGCAGCCAGGGTTCACTTACTAATGAAAAACTGTTTTTT.

The chain joins TRBV28 to TRBJ2-5; a possible D gene is TRBD1 (6 bases). Trimming removed 5 bases at V and 1 base at J, with 11 bases between. The CDR3 covers 14 residues. CDR1 MDHEN and CDR2 SYDVKM come from the germline V gene. CDR3 residues: CASSPMDSQETQYF. The CDR3 nucleotides are TGTGCCAGCAGTCCTATGGACAGCCAAGAGACCCAGTACTTC.

The CDR3 bases are TGTGCCAGCAGTGCCACAGGAGCTGTATTTAATCAGCCCCAGCATTTT. Residues: CASSATGAVFNQPQHF. The chain is built from TRBV28 and TRBJ1-5, with D possibly matching TRBD1 (5 bases). The CDR3 loop spans 16 amino acids. Trimming took off 5 bases at V and 4 bases at J, with 18 bases between the two ends. CDR1 MDHEN and CDR2 SYDVKM come from the germline V gene. The complete variable domain, with remaining parts taken from reference TRBV28 and TRBJ1-5, reads DVKVTQSSRYLVKRTGEKVFLECVQDMDHENMFWYRQDPGLGLRLIYFSYDVKMKEKGDIPEGYSVSREKKERFSLILESASTNQTSMYLCASSATGAVFNQPQHFGDGTRLSIL.

This chain joins TRBV30 and TRBJ2-5; D not resolved. Germline CDR1 GTSNPN, CDR2 SVGIG (reference sequence). The V and J ends lost 2 bases and 5 bases respectively, with 9 bases between them. The CDR3 runs to 12 residues. Here the CDR3 DNA reads TGTGCCTGGAGTCCCGTAGCTGAGACCCAGTACTTC. This gives the protein CAWSPVAETQYF.

The V and J genes are TRBV5-6 and TRBJ2-2, with 9 nucleotides matching TRBD2. J was trimmed by 7 bases and V by 4 bases; bases with no gene match: 8. Germline CDR1 SGHDT, CDR2 YYEEEE. This CDR3 comprises 15 residues. The CDR3 is CASSSGGGGGGELFF. CDR3 sequence (DNA): TGTGCCAGCAGCAGCGGCGGGGGGGGCGGCGGGGAGCTGTTTTTT.

V gene TRBV6-6 combines with J gene TRBJ2-3; 9 nucleotides line up with TRBD2. Germline values: CDR1 MNHNY, CDR2 SVGAGI (reference sequence). CDR3 length: 16 amino acids. The V gene end was trimmed by 6 bases and the J gene end by 4 bases; junction bases not matched to a gene: 11. The CDR3 sequence is CASSLMSGRRADTQYF. CDR3 sequence (DNA): TGTGCCAGCAGCTTGATGAGCGGGAGGCGGGCAGATACGCAGTATTTT.

V usage is TRBV28 and J usage is TRBJ1-2; 7 bases fit TRBD1. The CDR3 loop spans 17 amino acids. Per the germline V gene, CDR1 is MDHEN and CDR2 is SYDVKM. V lost 3 bases, J lost 7 bases, and 17 bases stayed unmatched. CDR3: CASSFSYRGGQVGGYTF. The DNA for the CDR3 is TGTGCCAGCAGTTTTAGTTACAGGGGAGGTCAAGTGGGTGGCTACACCTTC.

The chain is built from TRBV11-2 and TRBJ2-1, with D perhaps TRBD2 (5 bases). The CDR3 loop spans 15 amino acids. The germline CDR1 and CDR2 sequences are SGHAT and FQNNGV. Trimming took 6 bases from V and 9 from J, leaving 21 bases between them. The CDR3 loop is CASRVGSSLESEQFF. The CDR3 DNA sequence: TGTGCCAGCAGGGTGGGGAGTAGCCTCGAGTCTGAGCAGTTCTTC. Drawing the rest from reference TRBV11-2 and TRBJ2-1, the complete variable domain is EAGVAQSPRYKIIEKRQSVAFWCNPISGHATLYWYQQILGQGPKLLIQFQNNGVVDDSQLPKDRFSAERLKGVDSTLKIQPAKLEDSAVYLCASRVGSSLESEQFFGPGTRLTVL.

The genes are TRBV6-5 and TRBJ1-2, with D unresolved. Trimming pared 5 bases from V and 4 bases from J, leaving 11 bases between. Germline V CDR1 and CDR2: MNHEY, SVGAGI. This CDR3 region has 13 residues. This CDR3 is CASSPTPSYGYTF. The CDR3 nucleotides are TGTGCCAGCAGTCCTACTCCTAGCTATGGCTACACCTTC.

The chain couples TRBV6-1 to TRBJ2-1; 12 bases match TRBD2. The CDR3 totals 15 residues. Germline values: CDR1 MNHNS, CDR2 SASEGT. Trimming cost V 2 bases and J 7 bases; bases outside gene matches: 3. CDR3 bases: TGTGCCAGCAGTGAACTAGCGGGAGGGAGGAATGAGCAGTTCTTC. Translating it yields CASSELAGGRNEQFF.

The V and J genes are TRBV7-2 and TRBJ2-1, with a tentative D call TRBD1 (6 bases). The CDR3 loop spans 19 amino acids. V was cut by 3 bases and J by 0 bases, with 21 bases left in between. CDR1 SGHTA and CDR2 FQGNSA come from the germline V gene. The CDR3 DNA reads TGTGCCAGCAGCTTTCCCCGGGACACCAGAAGTGGCTCCTACAATGAGCAGTTCTTC. Translated: CASSFPRDTRSGSYNEQFF.

This clone was counted once. V usage is TRBV7-9 and J usage is TRBJ2-7; 8 positions match TRBD1. The CDR3 covers 16 residues. Looked up from germline, CDR1 is SEHNR and CDR2 is FQNEAQ (reference sequence). The ends lost 6 bases at V and 6 bases at J; junction bases unmatched: 16. The CDR3 reads CASRDGQGSLVVEQYF. CDR3 bases: TGTGCCAGCAGGGACGGACAGGGATCTTTAGTAGTCGAGCAGTACTTC.

The V call is TRBV19, the J call TRBJ2-5, with no clear D. The CDR3 sequence is 13 residues long. Trimming pared 4 bases from V and 1 base from J, leaving 7 bases between. Germline-derived CDR1 and CDR2 are LNHDA and SQIVND (reference sequence). CDR3 nucleotide sequence: TGTGCCAGTAGTAAGCGTCCCCAAGAGACCCAGTACTTC. It encodes CASSKRPQETQYF.

This clone was counted once. The CDR3 protein is CASSLAESSGRAHGQYF. CDR3 in DNA: TGTGCCAGCAGCTTAGCGGAGAGTAGCGGGAGGGCCCATGGGCAGTACTTC. The chain carries TRBV7-2 and TRBJ2-7, with 11 positions matching TRBD2. The V gene's germline CDR1 is SGHTA and CDR2 FQGNSA. The CDR3 extends over 17 amino acids. J gave up 9 bases and V 0 bases, and 13 bases lay outside the gene matches.

The rearrangement links TRBV7-3 to TRBJ2-1; D possibly corresponds to TRBD2 (6 bases). Between the trimmed V and J ends, which lost 8 bases and 8 bases, there was a span of 16 bases. The V gene's germline CDR1 is SGHTA and CDR2 FQGTGA. The CDR3 spans 13 residues. The CDR3 DNA reads TGTGCCAGCTCCATAAGCGGGCGGGATGAGCAGTTCTTC. Its translation: CASSISGRDEQFF.

V usage is TRBV10-1 and J usage is TRBJ2-3, with TRBD2 identical over 10 bases. Germline CDR1 is WNHNN and CDR2 is SYGVQD (reference sequence). V was clipped by 5 bases and J by 0 bases; unmatched bases: 8. This CDR3 comprises 17 residues. The CDR3 is CASSLAGVNPSTDTQYF. The CDR3 coding sequence is TGCGCCAGCAGTCTAGCGGGAGTTAACCCTAGCACAGATACGCAGTATTTT.

The chain links TRBV7-2 to TRBJ2-5; a possible D gene is TRBD2 (6 bases). V dropped 6 bases and J dropped 0 bases, with 11 bases sitting between them. The CDR3 consists of 14 residues. The V gene's germline CDR1 is SGHTA and CDR2 FQGNSA. The CDR3 bases are TGTGCCAGCAGTCCGAGCGGGCACCAAGAGACCCAGTACTTC. It encodes CASSPSGHQETQYF.

V gene TRBV19 combines with J gene TRBJ2-1; D gene unclear. Trimming stripped 5 bases from V and 5 bases from J, with 10 bases between. From germline, CDR1 is LNHDA and CDR2 SQIVND (reference sequence). The CDR3 is made up of 13 amino acids. Written as DNA, the CDR3 is TGTGCCAGTAGTGAGTACAGAAACAATGAGCAGTTCTTC. Protein product: CASSEYRNNEQFF.

J is TRBJ2-6 and V is TRBV9, with 8 positions matching TRBD1. J gave up 0 bases and V 3 bases, and 11 bases lay outside the gene matches. The germline V gene encodes CDR1 SGDLS and CDR2 YYNGEE. CDR3 length: 19 amino acids. CDR3 DNA: TGTGCCAGCAGCGCTTACCGGGACAGGCCCGCCTCTGGGGCCAACGTCCTGACTTTC. Its translation: CASSAYRDRPASGANVLTF.

The rearrangement joins TRBV14 to TRBJ2-4; no firm D call. CDR3 size: 13 residues. Between the trimmed V and J ends, which lost 0 bases and 15 bases, there was a span of 15 bases. Germline CDR1 reads SGHDN; CDR2 reads FVKESK. The CDR3 DNA reads as TGTGCCAGCAGCCAAGATGAGTTTAGTTCAATGTACTTC. Its protein product is CASSQDEFSSMYF.

This chain connects TRBV4-2 to TRBJ2-7; 13 bases are shared with TRBD2. V shed 5 bases, J shed 6 bases, and the junction held 13 bases outside the gene matches. The CDR3 runs to 17 residues. The V gene's germline CDR1 is LGHNA and CDR2 YNFKEQ. The CDR3 is CASSASNLGLAGSEQYF. The CDR3 coding sequence is TGTGCCAGCAGCGCCTCTAACCTGGGACTAGCGGGAAGCGAGCAGTACTTC.

The chain recombines TRBV23-1 with TRBJ2-6, with D possibly TRBD2 on 5 matching bases. TRBV23-1 is annotated as an ORF whose role is uncertain. The CDR3 spans 18 residues. V lost 3 bases to trimming and J lost 0 bases, with 15 bases between them. The CDR3 here is CASSQRAAWASGANVLTF. CDR3 DNA sequence: TGCGCCAGCAGTCAGCGGGCAGCCTGGGCCTCTGGGGCCAACGTCCTGACTTTC.

The J gene is TRBJ2-7, the V gene TRBV25-1, with D unclear. Germline CDR1 reads MGHDK; CDR2 reads SYGVNS. The CDR3 length is 13 residues. V lost 5 bases, J lost 3 bases, and 11 bases lay in between. The CDR3 nucleotides read TGTGCCAGCAGTTCCGCGTACCTCTACGAGCAGTACTTC. It is translated as CASSSAYLYEQYF.

CDR3 nucleotides: TGTGCCAGCAGTTTAAACAGACCGGGCACAGATACGCAGTATTTT. Protein sequence: CASSLNRPGTDTQYF. The chain is built from TRBV27 and TRBJ2-3; D is unresolved. The V gene lost 2 bases and the J gene lost 1 base, with 10 bases spanning the gap. Germline assignment: CDR1 MNHEY and CDR2 SMNVEV (reference sequence). This CDR3 contains 15 residues.

The CDR3 region is CASRSLGDSNEQFF. CDR3 nucleotides: TGTGCCAGCAGATCCCTAGGGGATTCCAATGAGCAGTTCTTC. The V gene is TRBV6-4, the J gene TRBJ2-1; D possibly corresponds to TRBD1 (5 bases). Trimming removed 6 bases at V and 6 bases at J, with 15 bases between. The CDR3 length is 14 residues. Germline CDR1 is MRHNA and CDR2 is SNTAGT.

The rearrangement joins TRBV27 to TRBJ2-1; 11 bases line up with TRBD2. V shed 4 bases, J shed 4 bases, and the junction held 12 bases outside the gene matches. Germline-derived CDR1 and CDR2 are MNHEY and SMNVEV (reference sequence). The CDR3 totals 18 residues. CDR3 DNA sequence: TGTGCCAGCAGTTCCCTGGCCTTAGCGGGAGGGGGGTACAATGAGCAGTTCTTC. Translation gives CASSSLALAGGGYNEQFF.

This rearrangement joins TRBV6-5 to TRBJ1-2; D unclear. The CDR3 contains 13 residues. Trimming removed 7 bases at V and 2 bases at J, with 11 bases between. Looked up from germline, CDR1 is MNHEY and CDR2 is SVGAGI. CDR3 nucleotide sequence: TGTGCCAGCAAACGAGGATGGAACTATGGCTACACCTTC. Amino acid sequence: CASKRGWNYGYTF.

The chain recombines TRBV19 with TRBJ1-1; D is undetermined. V dropped 3 bases and J dropped 2 bases, with 7 bases sitting between them. The CDR3 is made up of 13 amino acids. Germline CDR1 reads LNHDA; CDR2 reads SQIVND (reference sequence). CDR3 sequence reads: CASSMGLNTEAFF. The CDR3 DNA reads as TGTGCCAGTAGTATGGGCCTAAACACTGAAGCTTTCTTT.